This T cell receptor (beta chain) emerged from a study of T cell responses to AZD1222 COVID-19 vaccine. Study-level findings and limits: Sampling that yielded the repertoires occurred only after the peak T cell response.

The method was immunoSEQ multiplex PCR; TCRdb's version includes in-frame clones alone and lacks a portion of them. Of 99,000 or so clones listed, about 89% were seen once; the top ten hold approximately 18%. Points on this clone: Its antigen is unidentified.

The origin of this receptor is an adult in good health. The sequencing used peripheral blood, collected on day 0 of AZD1222 vaccination.

DNA for the CDR3: TGTGCCAGCAGCCCTGGGTCGGTTGTCGAGCAGTACTTC. It specifies CASSPGSVVEQYF. The genes are TRBV5-4 and TRBJ2-7; no clear D gene. CDR3 length: 13 residues. The germline V gene encodes CDR1 SGHNT and CDR2 YYREEE (reference sequence). The V end lost 4 bases, the J end lost 6 bases, and 14 bases lay between the germline ends.